The 19 T cell receptor beta chains below were found in one sample sequenced in a study of cytomegalovirus exposure and HLA in healthy donors. 13 Jbeta primers and 60 Vbeta primers were used for the PCR. Assay used: immunoSEQ multiplex PCR; TCRdb lists only in-frame clones, some missing. Seen here are some 190,000 clones, about 86% observed once, and the top ten hold approximately 0.31%. Sequenced material: PBMCs. These receptors all stem from a woman in her 30s in good health and CMV-seronegative.

The rearrangement links TRBV6-1 to TRBJ1-6; D is possibly TRBD1 (6 bases). V lost 4 bases and J 10 bases, leaving 17 bases between the germline ends. The CDR3 is 15 amino acids. Per the germline V gene, CDR1 is MNHNS and CDR2 is SASEGT. CDR3 protein: CASSGTTGSFSPLHF. The CDR3 DNA is TGTGCCAGCAGTGGAACGACAGGTTCTTTCTCACCCCTCCACTTT.

CDR3 sequence: CATSRGRDIANYGYTF. The CDR3 coding sequence is TGTGCCACCAGCAGAGGCCGGGACATCGCTAACTATGGCTACACCTTC. The chain combines TRBV15 with TRBJ1-2, with D possibly being TRBD1 (6 bases). The ends were cut back, 1 base at V and 0 bases at J, with 12 bases in the middle. Germline V CDR1 and CDR2: LNHNV, YYDKDF (reference sequence). The CDR3 is 16 amino acids. Variable domain in full (rest from reference TRBV15 and TRBJ1-2): DAMVIQNPRYQVTQFGKPVTLSCSQTLNHNVMYWYQQKSSQAPKLLFHYYDKDFNNEADTPDNFQSRRPNTSFCFLDIRSPGLGDTAMYLCATSRGRDIANYGYTFGSGTRLTVV.

DNA of the CDR3: TGTGCCAGCAGCTTGGGACAGTATAGGCAGCCCCAGCATTTT. It yields the protein CASSLGQYRQPQHF. This chain links TRBV5-8 with TRBJ1-5, with D possibly being TRBD1 (5 bases). The CDR3 contains 14 residues. Germline V gene lookup returns CDR1 SGHTS and CDR2 YDEGEE. Trimming removed 0 bases from V and 7 bases from J, with 11 bases in between.

The rearrangement links TRBV21-1 to TRBJ2-2; TRBD1, as called in the table, went unchecked against the DNA. TRBV21-1 is termed a pseudogene. The CDR3 contains 16 residues. Written as DNA, the CDR3 is TGTGCCAGCAGCCCCCAGGTCCCCCTCAACACCGGGGAGCTGTTTTTT. It is translated as CASSPQVPLNTGELFF.

In this sample, this clone turned up once. Here the CDR3 DNA reads TGCAGTGTTAGCGTGGAGACCCAGTACTTC. Translated: CSVSVETQYF. The rearrangement uses TRBV20-1 and TRBJ2-5; tentatively, D is TRBD2 (5 bases). Per germline, CDR1 DFQATT and CDR2 SNEGSKA (reference sequence). The CDR3 runs 10 residues. The ends were cut back, 7 bases at V and 5 bases at J, with 8 bases in the middle.

DNA of the CDR3: TGTGCCAGTAGTATAGGGGGAGACGTCACAGATACGCAGTATTTT. Its protein is CASSIGGDVTDTQYF. The rearrangement joins TRBV19 to TRBJ2-3; D is possibly TRBD2 (5 bases). This CDR3 is built from 15 residues. Germline CDR1 and CDR2: LNHDA and SQIVND (reference sequence). V gave up 1 base and J gave up 2 bases, with 10 bases separating them.

This clone was seen just once. The chain has TRBV11-3 and TRBJ2-2, with D hard to call. The length of the CDR3 is 14 residues. Trimming pared 4 bases from V and 0 bases from J, leaving 6 bases between. Germline V gene sequence: CDR1 SGHNT, CDR2 YENEEA. In nucleotides, the CDR3 is TGTGCCAGCAGCTATCAAACGAACACCGGGGAGCTGTTTTTT. Amino acid sequence: CASSYQTNTGELFF.

The J gene is TRBJ2-7, the V gene TRBV28, with TRBD1 identical over 7 bases. This CDR3 spans 14 amino acids. Germline CDR1 and CDR2: MDHEN and SYDVKM. The V and J ends lost 1 base and 1 base, in that order; junction bases with no gene match: 1. The CDR3 sequence: CASSLSDRSYEQYF. CDR3 DNA: TGTGCCAGCAGTTTATCGGACAGGTCCTACGAGCAGTACTTC.

This clone was observed once. The gene calls are TRBV28 and TRBJ2-5, with 9 bases matching TRBD2. The length of the CDR3 is 12 residues. V was pared by 8 bases and J by 4 bases, with 2 bases of the junction left unmatched. Germline CDR1 is MDHEN and CDR2 is SYDVKM. The CDR3 here is CASELAGETQYF. DNA for the CDR3: TGTGCCAGCGAACTAGCGGGAGAGACCCAGTACTTC. The entire variable domain, with the rest obtained from reference TRBV28 and TRBJ2-5, is as follows: DVKVTQSSRYLVKRTGEKVFLECVQDMDHENMFWYRQDPGLGLRLIYFSYDVKMKEKGDIPEGYSVSREKKERFSLILESASTNQTSMYLCASELAGETQYFGPGTRLLVL.

The chain has TRBV9 and TRBJ2-3; weak D call: TRBD1 (8 bases). Germline V gives CDR1 SGDLS, CDR2 YYNGEE. The CDR3 spans 15 residues. Trimming stripped 3 bases from V and 2 bases from J, with 13 bases between. The CDR3 is CASSAQGGITDTQYF. For the CDR3, the DNA is TGTGCCAGCAGCGCACAGGGGGGGATCACAGATACGCAGTATTTT.

CDR3 sequence: CASSLPWTSGRYNEQFF. The CDR3 DNA sequence: TGTGCCAGCAGCTTACCATGGACTAGCGGGAGGTACAATGAGCAGTTCTTC. This rearrangement joins TRBV7-3 to TRBJ2-1; 14 nucleotides align to TRBD2. The V gene's germline CDR1 is SGHTA and CDR2 FQGTGA. The CDR3 loop spans 17 amino acids. V lost 2 bases to trimming and J lost 4 bases; unmatched junction nucleotides: 4.

About this clone itself: Mismatch with germline at one junction end may stem from a read error. V is TRBV29-1 and J is TRBJ2-2; 7 bases match TRBD2. The CDR3 totals 14 residues. In germline, CDR1 is SQVTM, CDR2 ANQGSEA. CDR3 DNA: TGCAGTGTTGAGGAACGGGGGGACACCGGGGAGCTGTTTTTT. The encoded protein is CSVEERGDTGELFF.

The chain is built from TRBV29-1 and TRBJ2-7; D might be TRBD2 (5 bases). The CDR3 is 12 amino acids. Trimming took 5 bases from V and 0 from J, leaving 8 bases between them. From germline, CDR1 is SQVTM and CDR2 ANQGSEA. The CDR3 loop is CSVSTNSYEQYF. The CDR3 DNA sequence: TGCAGCGTTTCGACTAACTCCTACGAGCAGTACTTC.

The chain carries TRBV29-1 and TRBJ1-1, with D unclear. The germline V gene encodes CDR1 SQVTM and CDR2 ANQGSEA. The V end was cut by 8 bases, the J end by 5 bases, with 9 bases between. The CDR3 runs to 10 residues. The DNA of the CDR3 is TGCAGCTCTACGAAAACTGAAGCTTTCTTT. This encodes CSSTKTEAFF.

This chain links TRBV7-2 with TRBJ2-7, with D tentatively TRBD1 (5 bases). The CDR3 sequence is 13 residues long. V was trimmed by 5 bases and J by 3 bases, leaving 11 bases between them. CDR1 is SGHTA, CDR2 FQGNSA, per germline. CDR3 amino acids: CASSQGPDYEQYF. The DNA of the CDR3 is TGTGCCAGCAGCCAGGGCCCGGACTACGAGCAGTACTTC.

The chain joins TRBV14 to TRBJ2-1; 9 bases agree with TRBD2. Germline V gene sequence: CDR1 SGHDN, CDR2 FVKESK. Unmatched junction bases numbered 4, after V lost 4 bases and J lost 0 bases. CDR3 size: 16 residues. The CDR3: CASSLRSGGSYNEQFF. CDR3 coding DNA: TGTGCCAGCAGCCTTCGTAGCGGGGGCTCCTACAATGAGCAGTTCTTC.

The chain has TRBV7-6 and TRBJ2-5; 7 bases are a match to TRBD2. The germline gives CDR1 SGHVS, CDR2 FNYEAQ. J lost 2 bases, V lost 8 bases, and 20 bases had no gene match. This CDR3 is built from 18 residues. The CDR3 sequence: CASSQGYSGSPFQETQYF. DNA of the CDR3: TGTGCCAGCTCCCAGGGTTATAGCGGGTCCCCCTTTCAAGAGACCCAGTACTTC. Using reference TRBV7-6 and TRBJ2-5 for the parts outside the CDR3, the full variable domain is GAGVSQSPRYKVTKRGQDVALRCDPISGHVSLYWYRQALGQGPEFLTYFNYEAQQDKSGLPNDRFSAERPEGSISTLTIQRTEQRDSAMYRCASSQGYSGSPFQETQYFGPGTRLLVL.

The chain couples TRBV21-1 to TRBJ1-2; TRBD1 reflects the table's D call only, with no check against the DNA. TRBV21-1 is a known pseudogene. CDR3 length: 19 residues. The CDR3 protein is CASSKAGMIGQGKSYGYTF. CDR3 in DNA: TGTGCCAGCAGCAAAGCAGGTATGATTGGACAGGGGAAATCATATGGCTACACCTTC.

The chain links TRBV28 to TRBJ1-3, with D possibly being TRBD1 (6 bases). Germline V gene data show CDR1 as MDHEN and CDR2 as SYDVKM. This CDR3 has 15 amino acids. V was shortened by 3 bases and J by 0 bases, with 9 bases between the two germline ends. The CDR3 here is CASSLGTFSGNTIYF. The CDR3 DNA follows: TGTGCCAGCAGTTTGGGGACATTCTCTGGAAACACCATATATTTT.